The 29 T cell receptor beta chains reported below all come from one sample, sequenced in a study of lymphopenia after photon versus proton radiotherapy. Method: immunoSEQ multiplex PCR; TCRdb's copy keeps in-frame clones and lacks some. This repertoire shows 52,000 or so clones, more than 85% found once; its top ten account for more than 15%. The specimen was peripheral blood, collected from a patient treated with photon-based radiotherapy. The source of these receptors is a woman aged 40 to 55 with cholangiocarcinoma.

The rearrangement uses TRBV19 and TRBJ1-1, with a weak D call TRBD1 (5 bases). Germline V gene data show CDR1 as LNHDA and CDR2 as SQIVND (reference sequence). The CDR3 is 13 amino acids. V lost 5 bases to trimming and J lost 4 bases, with 11 bases between them. CDR3: CASSLQGGTEAFF. The CDR3, as DNA: TGTGCCAGTAGTCTTCAGGGAGGCACTGAAGCTTTCTTT. The whole variable domain, filled in from reference TRBV19 and TRBJ1-1, reads DGGITQSPKYLFRKEGQNVTLSCEQNLNHDAMYWYRQDPGQGLRLIYYSQIVNDFQKGDIAEGYSVSREKKESFPLTVTSAQKNPTAFYLCASSLQGGTEAFFGQGTRLTVV.

This chain joins TRBV10-3 and TRBJ1-4; 9 bases agree with TRBD1. Germline trimming cut 7 bases from V and 10 bases from J; bases unmatched to any gene: 10. CDR1 and CDR2 from the germline V gene are ENHRY and SYGVKD. The CDR3 has 14 residues. The CDR3, as DNA: TGTGCCATCATCCAAACAGGGGGCGTAGGAAAACTGTTTTTT. This encodes CAIIQTGGVGKLFF.

The chain uses TRBV5-5 and TRBJ1-3; D not certain. The CDR3 has 17 residues. V dropped 3 bases and J dropped 0 bases, with 16 bases sitting between them. Per germline, CDR1 SGHKS and CDR2 YYEKEE (reference sequence). The CDR3: CASSWENQVTSGNTIYF. The DNA for the CDR3 is TGTGCCAGCAGCTGGGAGAATCAGGTTACCTCTGGAAACACCATATATTTT.

The V gene is TRBV7-9, the J gene TRBJ1-2; TRBD1 agrees at 7 bases. The CDR3 covers 15 residues. With 1 base clipped from V and 5 bases from J, the junction kept 7 bases outside the gene matches. Germline lookup yields CDR1 SEHNR and CDR2 FQNEAQ (reference sequence). This CDR3 reads CASSLERTGSYGYTF. DNA of the CDR3: TGTGCCAGCAGCTTAGAGAGGACAGGCTCTTATGGCTACACCTTC.

This chain uses TRBV9 with TRBJ1-2; a weak D match, TRBD1 (6 bases). The germline V gene has CDR1 SGDLS and CDR2 YYNGEE. V was cut by 0 bases and J by 5 bases, with 14 bases left in between. The CDR3 runs to 15 residues. CDR3 amino acids: CASSVAETGRYGYTF. The CDR3 bases are TGTGCCAGCAGCGTAGCTGAGACAGGACGATATGGCTACACCTTC.

This chain links TRBV11-2 with TRBJ2-2; 8 bases are shared with TRBD1. This CDR3 is 16 amino acids long. Germline V gene lookup returns CDR1 SGHAT and CDR2 FQNNGV. V gave up 11 bases and J gave up 5 bases; unmatched junction bases: 16. The CDR3 region is CARHLPGQGATGELFF. The CDR3 DNA follows: TGTGCCCGGCACCTCCCTGGACAGGGCGCTACCGGGGAGCTGTTTTTT.

The chain links TRBV7-9 to TRBJ1-1; unclear D gene. The germline CDR1 and CDR2 sequences are SEHNR and FQNEAQ (reference sequence). V dropped 5 bases and J dropped 0 bases, with 16 bases sitting between them. The CDR3 has 16 amino acids. For the CDR3, the DNA is TGTGCCAGCAGCCCCCCCGGGCGGCAGATGAACACTGAAGCTTTCTTT. Its translation: CASSPPGRQMNTEAFF.

The chain has TRBV11-2 and TRBJ2-1, with D perhaps TRBD2 (5 bases). The germline CDR1 and CDR2 sequences are SGHAT and FQNNGV. This CDR3 is 16 amino acids long. Trimming took off 5 bases at V and 5 bases at J, with 19 bases between the two ends. CDR3 coding DNA: TGTGCCAGCAGCGCATCGGGGAGTCAAGCTAACAATGAGCAGTTCTTC. Protein sequence: CASSASGSQANNEQFF. The whole variable domain, remainder taken from reference TRBV11-2 and TRBJ2-1, is EAGVAQSPRYKIIEKRQSVAFWCNPISGHATLYWYQQILGQGPKLLIQFQNNGVVDDSQLPKDRFSAERLKGVDSTLKIQPAKLEDSAVYLCASSASGSQANNEQFFGPGTRLTVL.

This rearrangement joins TRBV19 to TRBJ2-5, with 9 bases identical to TRBD2. The V gene's germline CDR1 is LNHDA and CDR2 SQIVND (reference sequence). V lost 0 bases, J lost 4 bases, and 12 bases stayed unmatched. CDR3 size: 18 residues. CDR3 DNA sequence: TGTGCCAGTAGTATAGATGGTAGGAGCGGGGGGTTTCGAGAGACCCAGTACTTC. Its protein product is CASSIDGRSGGFRETQYF.

This rearrangement joins TRBV10-3 to TRBJ1-2; TRBD1 is a possible D gene (5 bases). From germline, CDR1 is ENHRY and CDR2 SYGVKD. The germline V and J ends were trimmed by 3 bases and 2 bases, with 10 bases remaining between them. CDR3 length equals 14 residues. The CDR3 sequence is CAISDSRGNYGYTF. CDR3 nucleotide sequence: TGTGCCATCAGTGACTCCCGGGGGAACTATGGCTACACCTTC.

V is TRBV29-1 and J is TRBJ2-2; D tentatively reads TRBD1 or TRBD2 (5 bases each). In germline, CDR1 is SQVTM, CDR2 ANQGSEA. V gave up 7 bases and J gave up 0 bases, with 12 bases separating them. This CDR3 spans 14 amino acids. As DNA, the CDR3 is TGCAGCGCCAGGGACGGAACGAACACCGGGGAGCTGTTTTTT. This gives the protein CSARDGTNTGELFF.

The gene calls are TRBV30 and TRBJ2-3; D remains unclear. V dropped 5 bases and J dropped 0 bases, with 12 bases sitting between them. Germline loops: CDR1 GTSNPN, CDR2 SVGIG (reference sequence). The CDR3 has 14 amino acids. The CDR3 nucleotides are TGTGCCTGGGCCGAAGGATTGAGCACAGATACGCAGTATTTT. It yields the protein CAWAEGLSTDTQYF.

The rearrangement links TRBV5-4 to TRBJ2-2; D is ambiguous. CDR1 and CDR2 (germline): SGHNT, YYREEE (reference sequence). The V end lost 1 base, the J end lost 7 bases, and 8 bases lay between the germline ends. CDR3 length equals 13 residues. The CDR3 coding sequence is TGTGCCAGCAGCTTGCAGCCCTACGGGGAGCTGTTTTTT. Protein: CASSLQPYGELFF.

CDR3 coding DNA: TGTGCCAGCAGGTCCGGTCCGGTCAGCTCCTACGAGCAGTACTTC. This gives the protein CASRSGPVSSYEQYF. This rearrangement joins TRBV7-2 to TRBJ2-7; the D is unclear. This CDR3 comprises 15 residues. CDR1 and CDR2 from the germline V gene are SGHTA and FQGNSA. Trimming took 6 bases from V and 0 from J, leaving 15 bases between them.

The V and J genes are TRBV5-6 and TRBJ2-3; no firm D call. Looked up from germline, CDR1 is SGHDT and CDR2 is YYEEEE. CDR3 size: 11 residues. The V end lost 4 bases, the J end lost 2 bases, and 2 bases lay between the germline ends. The CDR3 nucleotides are TGTGCCAGCAGCGTCACAGATACGCAGTATTTT. Encoded protein: CASSVTDTQYF.

The chain carries TRBV30 and TRBJ1-1; D unclear. Germline V lookup: CDR1 GTSNPN, CDR2 SVGIG (reference sequence). The CDR3 consists of 12 residues. Trimming left V 0 bases short and J 12 bases short, with 14 bases between. CDR3 loop: CAWSVAVQETFF. CDR3 DNA sequence: TGTGCCTGGAGTGTTGCGGTCCAGGAGACTTTCTTT.

CDR3: CASRPMYNEQFF. The CDR3 region has the DNA TGTGCCAGCAGGCCGATGTACAATGAGCAGTTCTTC. This sequence joins TRBV7-9 and TRBJ2-1; no definite D call. Deletions cut 6 bases from V and 4 bases from J, with 7 bases between. CDR1 and CDR2 from the germline V gene are SEHNR and FQNEAQ (reference sequence). This CDR3 contains 12 residues. The full variable domain, completed using reference TRBV7-9 and TRBJ2-1, is DTGVSQNPRHKITKRGQNVTFRCDPISEHNRLYWYRQTLGQGPEFLTYFQNEAQLEKSRLLSDRFSAERPKGSFSTLEIQRTEQGDSAMYLCASRPMYNEQFFGPGTRLTVL.

This clone is a singleton in its sample. The chain couples TRBV5-6 to TRBJ1-3; possible D gene TRBD1, 5 bases. CDR3 length equals 17 residues. Germline lookup yields CDR1 SGHDT and CDR2 YYEEEE. Deletions cut 1 base from V and 0 bases from J, with 14 bases between. The CDR3 DNA is TGTGCCAGCAGCTTGAGGCCAGACAGACTCTCTGGAAACACCATATATTTT. This sequence encodes CASSLRPDRLSGNTIYF.

This CDR3 reads CASSSTYRGLNSPLHF. Here the CDR3 DNA reads TGTGCCAGCAGTTCAACATACAGGGGGCTTAATTCACCCCTCCACTTT. The gene calls are TRBV6-5 and TRBJ1-6; 9 nucleotides agree with TRBD1. Germline loops: CDR1 MNHEY, CDR2 SVGAGI. CDR3 size: 16 residues. V shed 4 bases, J shed 6 bases, and the junction held 7 bases outside the gene matches.

The chain combines TRBV6-5 with TRBJ2-3; TRBD1 or TRBD2 may be the D gene (5 bases each). The length of the CDR3 is 16 residues. V lost 2 bases, J lost 5 bases, and 17 bases lay in between. Per germline, CDR1 MNHEY and CDR2 SVGAGI. CDR3 nucleotides: TGTGCCAGCAGTTACGGACGGCCTGTGGGGGTAGATACGCAGTATTTT. It specifies CASSYGRPVGVDTQYF.

CDR3 amino acids: CASSLPEGSLEQYF. CDR3 bases: TGCGCCAGCAGCTTGCCGGAGGGGTCACTCGAGCAGTACTTC. The rearrangement links TRBV5-1 to TRBJ2-7, with TRBD2 as a possible D gene (6 bases). V gave up 1 base and J gave up 6 bases, with 14 bases separating them. Per germline, CDR1 SGHRS and CDR2 YFSETQ. The CDR3 length is 14 residues.

This sequence joins TRBV7-9 and TRBJ2-5; the match to TRBD2 covers 14 bases. The germline gives CDR1 SEHNR, CDR2 FQNEAQ (reference sequence). CDR3 length equals 16 residues. V gave up 5 bases and J gave up 5 bases; unmatched junction bases: 7. The CDR3 sequence: CASSPRTSGGSETQYF. The CDR3 bases are TGTGCCAGCAGCCCTAGGACTAGCGGGGGGTCTGAGACCCAGTACTTC. Variable domain in full (rest from reference TRBV7-9 and TRBJ2-5): DTGVSQNPRHKITKRGQNVTFRCDPISEHNRLYWYRQTLGQGPEFLTYFQNEAQLEKSRLLSDRFSAERPKGSFSTLEIQRTEQGDSAMYLCASSPRTSGGSETQYFGPGTRLLVL.

Here the CDR3 DNA reads TGTGCCAGCAGCGTAGATCTTAGATTGGATGAGCAGTTCTTC. Translation: CASSVDLRLDEQFF. The chain is built from TRBV9 and TRBJ2-1; D unresolved. Looked up from germline, CDR1 is SGDLS and CDR2 is YYNGEE. V was pared by 0 bases and J by 8 bases, with 12 bases between. This CDR3 has 14 residues.

V and J are TRBV7-2 and TRBJ1-6; possibly TRBD1 for D (5 bases). CDR1 SGHTA and CDR2 FQGNSA come from the germline V gene. The CDR3 covers 15 residues. V lost 3 bases and J 3 bases, leaving 9 bases between the germline ends. The CDR3 DNA reads as TGTGCCAGCAGCTTGGGGGACGTCTATAATTCACCCCTCCACTTT. Protein sequence: CASSLGDVYNSPLHF.

The genes are TRBV5-4 and TRBJ2-5; TRBD2 aligns across 8 bases. Germline CDR1 reads SGHNT; CDR2 reads YYREEE (reference sequence). V shed 0 bases and J 5 bases; nucleotides not matched to a gene: 6. This CDR3 contains 15 residues. This CDR3 is CASSLALAGAETQYF. CDR3 in DNA: TGTGCCAGCAGCTTGGCTCTAGCGGGCGCTGAGACCCAGTACTTC.

This chain connects TRBV29-1 to TRBJ1-4; 7 bases line up with TRBD1. Germline CDR1 is SQVTM and CDR2 is ANQGSEA. The CDR3 sequence is 15 residues long. The trim removed 6 bases at V and 0 bases at J, leaving 7 bases unmatched. The CDR3 reads CSVSGTDSTNEKLFF. CDR3 DNA sequence: TGCAGCGTCTCCGGGACAGATTCAACTAATGAAAAACTGTTTTTT. The full variable domain, rest sourced from reference TRBV29-1 and TRBJ1-4, is SAVISQKPSRDICQRGTSLTIQCQVDSQVTMMFWYRQQPGQSLTLIATANQGSEATYESGFVIDKFPISRPNLTFSTLTVSNMSPEDSSIYLCSVSGTDSTNEKLFFGSGTQLSVL.

The chain recombines TRBV14 with TRBJ2-7; no clear D. The V and J ends lost 1 base and 2 bases respectively, with 3 bases between them. The CDR3 is 12 amino acids. CDR1 is SGHDN and CDR2 is FVKESK in the germline V gene. The chain's CDR3 is CASSQVAYEQYF. In DNA form, the CDR3 reads TGTGCCAGCAGCCAAGTCGCCTACGAGCAGTACTTC.

The chain uses TRBV27 and TRBJ2-1; 11 nucleotides align to TRBD2. The CDR3 runs 16 residues. V lost 3 bases to trimming and J lost 2 bases; unmatched junction nucleotides: 3. In germline, CDR1 is MNHEY, CDR2 SMNVEV (reference sequence). CDR3 amino acids: CASSFQTSGAYNEQFF. Here the CDR3 DNA reads TGTGCCAGCAGTTTTCAGACTAGCGGGGCCTACAATGAGCAGTTCTTC.

This chain links TRBV30 with TRBJ2-3; D is possibly TRBD1 (5 bases). The CDR3 totals 15 residues. Trimming shortened V by 4 bases and J by 5 bases, and 19 bases separated the two germline ends. In germline, CDR1 is GTSNPN, CDR2 SVGIG (reference sequence). The CDR3 DNA reads as TGTGCCTGGACTACAGTTCAGGGAATCGGAGATACGCAGTATTTT. This translates into CAWTTVQGIGDTQYF. The variable domain in full, with the rest retrieved from reference TRBV30 and TRBJ2-3, is SQTIHQWPATLVQPVGSPLSLECTVEGTSNPNLYWYRQAAGRGLQLLFYSVGIGQISSEVPQNLSASRPQDRQFILSSKKLLLSDSGFYLCAWTTVQGIGDTQYFGPGTRLTVL.